This T cell receptor beta chain was sequenced during a study of blood T cell repertoires in COVID-19 (dated by TCRdb to about 2020). About the full investigation: Collaborator samples came from the United States, Italy and Spain and covered acute and convalescent phases of COVID-19. The prospective study material was composed of cDNA or gDNA derived from T cells, B-cell-depleted T cells, or PBMCs. Subjects who had been exposed to COVID-19, were actively infected with it, or had recovered from it provided the deeply sampled blood TCRbeta repertoires that made up the dataset. The repertoires were released in a freely available public database intended as a resource for research on the immune response to SARS-CoV-2. Samples came from the ongoing ImmuneRACE study (first 160 participants) plus 1,254 subjects from 6 global collaborators. Sample metadata almost always included a de-identified subject ID, COVID-19 status, age in years and sex. Where HLA class I and class II types were available, the types were taken from metadata supplied by the sample provider, not from assay-based typing.

The research as a whole found: How much clinical and demographic metadata was included differed by source and by participant, and the metadata was provided uncurated.

The CDR3 holds 15 amino acids from the cysteine to the phenylalanine. Here the CDR3 DNA is all that survives: 45 bases in frame from base 1. Here V drops 5 bases and J drops 10 bases, and the junction holds 10 bases not matched to any gene. In the germline V gene, CDR1 corresponds to SGHVS and CDR2 to FNYEAQ. Each collaborating institution followed its own protocols to collect whole blood in K2EDTA tubes. For TCRbeta analysis, collaborators shipped samples in one of three forms: frozen whole blood, isolated PBMCs, or DNA extracted from either of those sample types. The immunoSEQ Assay, a bias-controlled multiplex PCR, was used to amplify TCRbeta CDR3 regions from genomic DNA. As for the original processing: Within the assay, amplification of reference gene primers was used to estimate how many nucleated cells each sample contained. Sequence reads were collapsed and filtered to measure the absolute abundance of every unique TCRbeta CDR3 rearrangement. For each sample, productive Simpson clonality was calculated by taking the square root of Simpson's diversity index across productive rearrangements. What TCRdb holds here is the immuneACCESS table cut down to in-frame rearrangements. Part of the clones is not present; checked against another copy, under half of the missing clones reflect an unresolved V gene, and the others are unexplained. V and J calls and clone size come straight from that table; D and trimming were deduced from the DNA. The sample has roughly 270,000 clones on record, roughly 86% of them singletons. The ten largest account for less than 10% of the sample.

For this clone: Its antigen is still unknown. No clone much larger than this one lies a single base away; base qualities are absent.

Sequenced sample: peripheral blood. The sequence joins TRBV7-6 to TRBJ1-6; TRBD1 lines up with 8 middle nucleotides. This clonotype originated in a man aged 18 to 29 with active or convalescent COVID-19. The CDR3 region has the sequence CASSLRQGALSPLHF. The DNA sequence is as follows: TGTGCCAGCAGCCTCAGGCAGGGGGCACTCTCACCCCTCCACTTT.